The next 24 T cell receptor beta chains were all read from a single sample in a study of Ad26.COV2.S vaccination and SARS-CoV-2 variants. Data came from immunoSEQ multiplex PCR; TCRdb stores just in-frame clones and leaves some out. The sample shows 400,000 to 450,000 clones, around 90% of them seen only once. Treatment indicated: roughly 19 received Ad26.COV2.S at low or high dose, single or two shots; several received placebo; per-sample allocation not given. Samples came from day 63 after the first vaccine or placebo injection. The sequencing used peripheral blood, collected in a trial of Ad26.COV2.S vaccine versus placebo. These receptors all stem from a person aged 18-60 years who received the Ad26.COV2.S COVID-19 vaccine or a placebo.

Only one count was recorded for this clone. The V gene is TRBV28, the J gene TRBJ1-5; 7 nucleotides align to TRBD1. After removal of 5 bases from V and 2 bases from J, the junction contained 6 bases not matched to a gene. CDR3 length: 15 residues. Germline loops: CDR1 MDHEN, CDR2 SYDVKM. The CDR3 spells CASSPGGVGNQPQHF. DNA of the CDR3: TGTGCCAGCAGTCCAGGGGGGGTTGGCAATCAGCCCCAGCATTTT.

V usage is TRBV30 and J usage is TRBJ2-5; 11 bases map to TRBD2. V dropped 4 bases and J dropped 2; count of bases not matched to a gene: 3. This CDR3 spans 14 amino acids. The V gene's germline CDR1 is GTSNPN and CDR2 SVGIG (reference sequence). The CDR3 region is CAWTRTSGQETQYF. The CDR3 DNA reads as TGTGCCTGGACGCGGACTAGCGGGCAAGAGACCCAGTACTTC.

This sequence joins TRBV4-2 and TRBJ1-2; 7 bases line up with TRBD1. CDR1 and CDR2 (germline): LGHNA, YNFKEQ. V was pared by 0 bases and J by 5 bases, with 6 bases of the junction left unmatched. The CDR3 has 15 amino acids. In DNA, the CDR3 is TGTGCCAGCAGCCAAGATTTAGGGACAGAATATGGCTACACCTTC. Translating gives CASSQDLGTEYGYTF.

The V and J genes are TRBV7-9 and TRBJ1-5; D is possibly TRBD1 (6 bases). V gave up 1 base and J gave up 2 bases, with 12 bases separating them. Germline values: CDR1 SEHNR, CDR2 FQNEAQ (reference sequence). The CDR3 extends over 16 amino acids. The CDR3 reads CASSLGLGGGNQPQHF. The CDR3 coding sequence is TGTGCCAGCAGCTTAGGCTTGGGGGGCGGCAATCAGCCCCAGCATTTT. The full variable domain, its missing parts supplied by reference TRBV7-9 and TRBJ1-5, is DTGVSQNPRHKITKRGQNVTFRCDPISEHNRLYWYRQTLGQGPEFLTYFQNEAQLEKSRLLSDRFSAERPKGSFSTLEIQRTEQGDSAMYLCASSLGLGGGNQPQHFGDGTRLSIL.

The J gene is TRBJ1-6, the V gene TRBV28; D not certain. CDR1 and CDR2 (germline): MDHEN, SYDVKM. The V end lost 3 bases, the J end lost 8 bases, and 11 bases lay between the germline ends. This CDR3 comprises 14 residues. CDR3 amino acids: CASSFPGPYSPLHF. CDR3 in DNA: TGTGCCAGCAGTTTTCCCGGACCCTATTCACCCCTCCACTTT. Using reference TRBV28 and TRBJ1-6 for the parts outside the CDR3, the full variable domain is DVKVTQSSRYLVKRTGEKVFLECVQDMDHENMFWYRQDPGLGLRLIYFSYDVKMKEKGDIPEGYSVSREKKERFSLILESASTNQTSMYLCASSFPGPYSPLHFGNGTRLTVT.

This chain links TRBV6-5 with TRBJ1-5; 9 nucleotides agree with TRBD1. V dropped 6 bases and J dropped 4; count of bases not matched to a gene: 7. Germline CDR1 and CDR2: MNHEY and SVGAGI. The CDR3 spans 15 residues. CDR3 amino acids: CASSTGTGFNQPQHF. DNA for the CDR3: TGTGCCAGCAGCACCGGGACAGGGTTTAATCAGCCCCAGCATTTT.

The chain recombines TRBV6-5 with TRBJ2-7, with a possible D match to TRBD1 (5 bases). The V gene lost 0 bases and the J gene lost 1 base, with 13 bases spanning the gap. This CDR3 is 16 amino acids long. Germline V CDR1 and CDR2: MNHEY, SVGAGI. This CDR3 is CASSYSFLQGSYEQYF. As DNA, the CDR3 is TGTGCCAGCAGTTACTCGTTCTTGCAGGGATCCTACGAGCAGTACTTC.

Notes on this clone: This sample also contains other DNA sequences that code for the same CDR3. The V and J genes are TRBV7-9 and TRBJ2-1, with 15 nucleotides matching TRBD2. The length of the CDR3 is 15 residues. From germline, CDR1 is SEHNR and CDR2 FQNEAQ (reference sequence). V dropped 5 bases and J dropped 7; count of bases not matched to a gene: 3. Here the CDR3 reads CASSLGTSGRNEQFF. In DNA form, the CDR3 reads TGTGCCAGCAGCCTCGGGACTAGCGGGAGGAATGAGCAGTTCTTC. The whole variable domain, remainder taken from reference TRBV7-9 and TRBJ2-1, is DTGVSQNPRHKITKRGQNVTFRCDPISEHNRLYWYRQTLGQGPEFLTYFQNEAQLEKSRLLSDRFSAERPKGSFSTLEIQRTEQGDSAMYLCASSLGTSGRNEQFFGPGTRLTVL.

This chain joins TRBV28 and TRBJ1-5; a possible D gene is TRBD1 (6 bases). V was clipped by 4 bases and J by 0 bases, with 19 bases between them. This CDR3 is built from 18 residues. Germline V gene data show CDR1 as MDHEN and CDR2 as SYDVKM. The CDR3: CASSSLGHIGDSNQPQHF. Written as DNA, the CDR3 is TGTGCCAGCAGTTCGTTGGGACACATCGGGGATAGCAATCAGCCCCAGCATTTT.

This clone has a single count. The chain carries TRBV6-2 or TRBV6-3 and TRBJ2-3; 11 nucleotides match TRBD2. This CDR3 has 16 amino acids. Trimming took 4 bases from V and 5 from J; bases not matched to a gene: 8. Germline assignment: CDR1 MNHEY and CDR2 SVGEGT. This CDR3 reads CASSWTSGPGGDTQYF. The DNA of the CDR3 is TGTGCCAGCAGTTGGACTAGCGGGCCTGGTGGAGATACGCAGTATTTT.

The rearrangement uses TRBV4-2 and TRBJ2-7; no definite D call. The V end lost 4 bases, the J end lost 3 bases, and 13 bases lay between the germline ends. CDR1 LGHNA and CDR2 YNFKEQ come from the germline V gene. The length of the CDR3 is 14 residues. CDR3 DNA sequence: TGTGCCAGCAGCCCTTCCTTAGGTAACTACGAGCAGTACTTC. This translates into CASSPSLGNYEQYF.

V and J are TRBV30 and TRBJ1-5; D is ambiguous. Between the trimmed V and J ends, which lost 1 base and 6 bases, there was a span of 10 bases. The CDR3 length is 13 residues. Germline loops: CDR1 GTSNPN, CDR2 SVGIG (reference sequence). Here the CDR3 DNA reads TGTGCCTGGAGTGGAGGGAGCGGTCAGCCCCAGCATTTT. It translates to CAWSGGSGQPQHF. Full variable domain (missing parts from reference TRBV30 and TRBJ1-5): SQTIHQWPATLVQPVGSPLSLECTVEGTSNPNLYWYRQAAGRGLQLLFYSVGIGQISSEVPQNLSASRPQDRQFILSSKKLLLSDSGFYLCAWSGGSGQPQHFGDGTRLSIL.

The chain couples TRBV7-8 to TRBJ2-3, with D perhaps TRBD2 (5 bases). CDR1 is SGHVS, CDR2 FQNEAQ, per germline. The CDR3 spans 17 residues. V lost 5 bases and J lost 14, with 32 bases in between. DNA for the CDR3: TGTGCCAGCAGCCCCACTAGATTTACTAGGGCCCCCTCCTCGATGTATTTT. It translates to CASSPTRFTRAPSSMYF. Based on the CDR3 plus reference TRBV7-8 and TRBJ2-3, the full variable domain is GAGVSQSPRYKVAKRGQDVALRCDPISGHVSLFWYQQALGQGPEFLTYFQNEAQLDKSGLPSDRFFAERPEGSVSTLKIQRTQQEDSAVYLCASSPTRFTRAPSSMYFGPGTRLTVL.

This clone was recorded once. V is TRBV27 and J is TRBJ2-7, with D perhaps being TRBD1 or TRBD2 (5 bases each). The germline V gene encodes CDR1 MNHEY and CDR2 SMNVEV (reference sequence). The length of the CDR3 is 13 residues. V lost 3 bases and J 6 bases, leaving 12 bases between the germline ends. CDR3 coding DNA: TGTGCCAGCAGTTTGGGGCCTGCGGGCGAGCAGTACTTC. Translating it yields CASSLGPAGEQYF.

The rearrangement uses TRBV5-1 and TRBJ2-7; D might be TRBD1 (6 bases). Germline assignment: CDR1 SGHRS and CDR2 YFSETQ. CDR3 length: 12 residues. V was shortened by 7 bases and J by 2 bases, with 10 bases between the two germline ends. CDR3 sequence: CASGQGTYEQYF. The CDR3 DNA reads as TGCGCCAGCGGCCAGGGGACCTACGAGCAGTACTTC.

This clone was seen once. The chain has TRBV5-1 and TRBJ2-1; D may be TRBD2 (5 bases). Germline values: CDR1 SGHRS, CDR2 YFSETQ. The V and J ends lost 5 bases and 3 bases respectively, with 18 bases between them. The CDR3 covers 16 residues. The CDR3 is CASRDGISRNYNEQFF. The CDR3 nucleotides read TGCGCCAGCAGGGACGGGATCAGTCGTAACTACAATGAGCAGTTCTTC.

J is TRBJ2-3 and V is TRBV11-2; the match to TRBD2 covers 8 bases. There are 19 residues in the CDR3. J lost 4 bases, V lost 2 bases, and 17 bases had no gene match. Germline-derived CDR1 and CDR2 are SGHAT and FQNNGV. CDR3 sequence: CASSLPSEFGAGVADTQYF. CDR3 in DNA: TGTGCCAGCAGCTTACCCTCCGAGTTTGGAGCGGGAGTGGCAGATACGCAGTATTTT. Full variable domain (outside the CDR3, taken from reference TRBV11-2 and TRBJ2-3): EAGVAQSPRYKIIEKRQSVAFWCNPISGHATLYWYQQILGQGPKLLIQFQNNGVVDDSQLPKDRFSAERLKGVDSTLKIQPAKLEDSAVYLCASSLPSEFGAGVADTQYFGPGTRLTVL.

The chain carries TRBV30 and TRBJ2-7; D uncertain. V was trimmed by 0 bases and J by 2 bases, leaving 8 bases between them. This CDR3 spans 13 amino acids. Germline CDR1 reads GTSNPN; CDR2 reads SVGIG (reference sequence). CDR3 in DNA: TGTGCCTGGAGTGTGACTCATACCTACGAGCAGTACTTC. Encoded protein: CAWSVTHTYEQYF. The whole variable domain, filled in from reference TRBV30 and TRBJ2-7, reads SQTIHQWPATLVQPVGSPLSLECTVEGTSNPNLYWYRQAAGRGLQLLFYSVGIGQISSEVPQNLSASRPQDRQFILSSKKLLLSDSGFYLCAWSVTHTYEQYFGPGTRLTVT.

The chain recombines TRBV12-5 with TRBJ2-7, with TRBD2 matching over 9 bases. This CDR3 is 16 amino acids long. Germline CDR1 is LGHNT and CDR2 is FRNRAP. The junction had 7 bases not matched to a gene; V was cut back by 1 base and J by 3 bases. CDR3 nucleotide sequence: TGTGCTAGTGGTTTGGGTAGCGGGAGAAGAGGCTACGAGCAGTACTTC. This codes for CASGLGSGRRGYEQYF. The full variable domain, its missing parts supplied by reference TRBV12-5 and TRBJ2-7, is DARVTQTPRHKVTEMGQEVTMRCQPILGHNTVFWYRQTMMQGLELLAYFRNRAPLDDSGMPKDRFSAEMPDATLATLKIQPSEPRDSAVYFCASGLGSGRRGYEQYFGPGTRLTVT.

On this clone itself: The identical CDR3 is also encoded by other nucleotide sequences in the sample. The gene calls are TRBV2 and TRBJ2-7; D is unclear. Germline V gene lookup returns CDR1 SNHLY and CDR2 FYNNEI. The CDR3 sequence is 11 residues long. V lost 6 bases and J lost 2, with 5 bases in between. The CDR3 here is CASSLTYEQYF. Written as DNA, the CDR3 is TGTGCCAGCAGCTTGACCTACGAGCAGTACTTC.

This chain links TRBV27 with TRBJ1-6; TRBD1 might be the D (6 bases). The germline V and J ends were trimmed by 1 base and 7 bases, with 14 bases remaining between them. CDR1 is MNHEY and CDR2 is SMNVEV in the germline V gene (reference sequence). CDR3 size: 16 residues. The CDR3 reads CASSLFTGQRNSPLHF. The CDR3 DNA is TGTGCCAGCAGTTTATTTACTGGACAGCGGAATTCACCCCTCCACTTT.

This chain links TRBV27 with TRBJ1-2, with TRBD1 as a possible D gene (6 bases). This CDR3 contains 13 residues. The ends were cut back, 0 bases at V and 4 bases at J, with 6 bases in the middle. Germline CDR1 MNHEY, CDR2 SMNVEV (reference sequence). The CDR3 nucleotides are TGTGCCAGCAGTTTATCAGGGGGCTATGGCTACACCTTC. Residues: CASSLSGGYGYTF.

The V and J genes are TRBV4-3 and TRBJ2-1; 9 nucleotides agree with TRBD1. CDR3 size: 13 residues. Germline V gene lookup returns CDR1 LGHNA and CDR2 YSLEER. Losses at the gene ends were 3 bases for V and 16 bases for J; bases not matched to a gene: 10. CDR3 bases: TGCGCCAGCAGCCAGGCCCCCGGGACAGGGACATTCTTC. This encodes CASSQAPGTGTFF.

The CDR3 bases are TGTGCCAGCAGCAAATACCAGACCCAGTACTTC. This translates into CASSKYQTQYF. The chain links TRBV21-1 to TRBJ2-5. TRBV21-1 is deemed a pseudogene. The CDR3 spans 11 residues.